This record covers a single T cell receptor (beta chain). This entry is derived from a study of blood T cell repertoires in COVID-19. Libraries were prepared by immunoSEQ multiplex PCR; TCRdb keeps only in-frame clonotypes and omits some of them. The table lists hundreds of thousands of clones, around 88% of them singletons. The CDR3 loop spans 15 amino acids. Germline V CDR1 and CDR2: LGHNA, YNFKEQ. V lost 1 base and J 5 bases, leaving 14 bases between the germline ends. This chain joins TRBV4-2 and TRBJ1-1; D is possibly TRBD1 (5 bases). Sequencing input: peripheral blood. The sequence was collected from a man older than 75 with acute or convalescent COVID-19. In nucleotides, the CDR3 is TGTGCCAGCAGCCAAGCGCCGCGGGGCGATACTGAAGCTTTCTTT. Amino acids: CASSQAPRGDTEAFF.